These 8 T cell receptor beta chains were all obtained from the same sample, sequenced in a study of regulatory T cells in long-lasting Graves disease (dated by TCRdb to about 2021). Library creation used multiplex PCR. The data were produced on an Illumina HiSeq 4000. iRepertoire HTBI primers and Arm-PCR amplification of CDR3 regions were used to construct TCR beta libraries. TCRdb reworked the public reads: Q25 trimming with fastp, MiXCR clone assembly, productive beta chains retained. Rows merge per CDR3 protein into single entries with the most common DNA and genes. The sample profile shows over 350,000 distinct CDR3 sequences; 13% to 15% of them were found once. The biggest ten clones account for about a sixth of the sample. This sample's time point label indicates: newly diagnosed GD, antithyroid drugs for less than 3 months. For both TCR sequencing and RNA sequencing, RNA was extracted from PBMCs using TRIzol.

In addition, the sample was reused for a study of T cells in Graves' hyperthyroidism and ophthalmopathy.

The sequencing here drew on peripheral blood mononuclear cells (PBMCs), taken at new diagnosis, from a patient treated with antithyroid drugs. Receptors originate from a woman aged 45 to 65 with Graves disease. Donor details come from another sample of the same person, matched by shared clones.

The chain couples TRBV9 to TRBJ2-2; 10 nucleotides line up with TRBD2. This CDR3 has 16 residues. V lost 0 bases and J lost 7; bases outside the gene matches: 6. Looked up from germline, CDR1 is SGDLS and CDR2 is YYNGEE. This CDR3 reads CASSVDPSGRFGELFF. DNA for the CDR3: TGTGCCAGCAGCGTAGACCCTAGCGGGAGATTCGGGGAGCTGTTTTTT.

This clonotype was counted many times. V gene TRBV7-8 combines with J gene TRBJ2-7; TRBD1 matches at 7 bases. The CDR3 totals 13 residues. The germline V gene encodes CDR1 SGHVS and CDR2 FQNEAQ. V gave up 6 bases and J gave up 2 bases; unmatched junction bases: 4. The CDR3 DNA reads TGTGCCAGCAGTTACGGACAGGCCTACGAGCAGTACTTC. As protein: CASSYGQAYEQYF.

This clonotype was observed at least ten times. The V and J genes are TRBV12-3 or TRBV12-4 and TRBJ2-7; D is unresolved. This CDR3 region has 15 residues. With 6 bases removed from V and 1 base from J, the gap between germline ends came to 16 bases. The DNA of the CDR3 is TGTGCCAGCAGGCCTTCCGCCCAAGTGTCCTACGAGCAGTACTTC. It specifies CASRPSAQVSYEQYF.

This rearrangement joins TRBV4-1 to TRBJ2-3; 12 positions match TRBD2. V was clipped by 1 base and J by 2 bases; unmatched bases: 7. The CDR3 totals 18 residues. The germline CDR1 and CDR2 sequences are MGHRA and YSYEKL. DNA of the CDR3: TGCGCCAGCAGCCAAGCACTAGCGGGAGGCCGATTCACAGATACGCAGTATTTT. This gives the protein CASSQALAGGRFTDTQYF.

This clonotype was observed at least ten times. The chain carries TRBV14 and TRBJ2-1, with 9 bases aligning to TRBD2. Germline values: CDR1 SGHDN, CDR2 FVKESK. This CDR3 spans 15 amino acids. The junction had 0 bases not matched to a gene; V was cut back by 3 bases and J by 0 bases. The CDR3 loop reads CASSQREGSYNEQFF. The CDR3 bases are TGTGCCAGCAGCCAGCGGGAGGGCTCCTACAATGAGCAGTTCTTC.

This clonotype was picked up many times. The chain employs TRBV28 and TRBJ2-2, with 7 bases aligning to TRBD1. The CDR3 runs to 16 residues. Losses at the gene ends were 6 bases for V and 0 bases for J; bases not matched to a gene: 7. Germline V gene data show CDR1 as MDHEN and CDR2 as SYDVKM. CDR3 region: CASSLTGAPNTGELFF. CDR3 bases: TGTGCCAGCAGCCTCACAGGGGCGCCGAACACCGGGGAGCTGTTTTTT.

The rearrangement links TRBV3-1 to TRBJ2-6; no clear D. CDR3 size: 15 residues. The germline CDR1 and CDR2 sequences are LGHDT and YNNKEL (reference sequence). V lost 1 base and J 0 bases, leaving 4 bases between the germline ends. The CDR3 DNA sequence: TGTGCCAGCAGCCAAGGGGGCTCTGGGGCCAACGTCCTGACTTTC. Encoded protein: CASSQGGSGANVLTF. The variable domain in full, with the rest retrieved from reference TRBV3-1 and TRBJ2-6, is DTAVSQTPKYLVTQMGNDKSIKCEQNLGHDTMYWYKQDSKKFLKIMFSYNNKELIINETVPNRFSPKSPDKAHLNLHINSLELGDSAVYFCASSQGGSGANVLTFGAGSRLTVL.

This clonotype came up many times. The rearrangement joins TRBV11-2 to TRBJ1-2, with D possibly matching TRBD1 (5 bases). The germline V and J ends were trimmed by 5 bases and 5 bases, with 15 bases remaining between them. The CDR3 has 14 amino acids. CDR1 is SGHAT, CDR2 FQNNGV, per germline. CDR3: CASSPPGRLYGYTF. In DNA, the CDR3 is TGTGCCAGCAGCCCACCGGGACGGCTGTATGGCTACACCTTC.